A selection of T cell receptor beta chains follows, all from one sample in a study of identical twins. TCRdb re-derived calls from the 5' RACE reads in MiXCR, one entry per CDR3 protein. The data show 350,000 or so distinct CDR3 sequences, with 8.5% to 10% seen just once and approximately 8.9% held by the top ten. Sequences were obtained from naive T cells sorted from blood. The receptors were sampled from a woman between 45 and 60 years old in good health. Both conserved end residues are part of each CDR3. D genes are given only for firm matches. Not all rows give a size; the values are once, few, many and, for expanded clones, a class.

j_call | v_call | clone_size | d_call | cdr3_aa | cdr3_nt
TRBJ2-1 | TRBV25-1 | many | . | CASSDAGIINNEQFF | TGTGCCAGCAGTGATGCGGGCATCATAAACAATGAGCAGTTCTTC
TRBJ2-1 | TRBV27 | many | . | CASSSHRGGEQFF | TGTGCCAGCAGTTCGCACAGGGGAGGCGAGCAGTTCTTC
TRBJ2-7 | TRBV7-2 | . | . | CASSLVISGTYEQYF | TGTGCCAGCAGCTTAGTGATTAGCGGAACCTACGAGCAGTACTTC
TRBJ2-3 | TRBV5-1 | many | TRBD2 | CASYPGLAVSTDTQYF | TGCGCCAGCTACCCTGGACTAGCGGTTAGCACAGATACGCAGTATTTT
TRBJ2-5 | TRBV5-5 | few | . | CASSGDGGAETQYF | TGTGCCAGCAGCGGAGATGGGGGGGCGGAGACCCAGTACTTC
TRBJ1-2 | TRBV5-6 | many | TRBD1 | CASSEQGSYGYTF | TGTGCCAGCAGCGAACAGGGGAGCTATGGCTACACCTTC
TRBJ1-5 | TRBV27 | few | . | CASSFTSPSNQPQHF | TGTGCCAGCAGTTTTACATCTCCGAGCAATCAGCCCCAGCATTTT
TRBJ2-3 | TRBV4-1 | . | . | CASSQTDYTDTQYF | TGCGCCAGCAGCCAAACGGACTACACAGATACGCAGTATTTT
TRBJ2-7 | TRBV30 | few | TRBD1 | CACEGQGGYEQYF | TGTGCCTGTGAGGGACAGGGGGGTTACGAGCAGTACTTC
TRBJ1-5 | TRBV12-3/TRBV12-4 | many | . | CASSLSGLPNQPQHF | TGTGCCAGCAGTTTATCAGGGCTCCCCAATCAGCCCCAGCATTTT
TRBJ2-1 | TRBV5-1 | many | . | CASSLDGKYNEQFF | TGCGCCAGCAGCTTGGACGGAAAGTACAATGAGCAGTTCTTC
TRBJ2-3 | TRBV5-5 | . | . | CASSQIAGDTQYF | TGTGCCAGCAGTCAAATCGCCGGTGATACGCAGTATTTT
TRBJ1-4 | TRBV5-1 | . | TRBD1 | CASSSSTGGMNEKLFF | TGCGCCAGCAGCTCCTCAACAGGGGGCATGAATGAAAAACTGTTTTTT
TRBJ2-3 | TRBV12-3/TRBV12-4 | . | TRBD2 | CASSPTPGLAGGLLTDTQYF | TGTGCCAGCAGTCCTACCCCGGGACTAGCGGGAGGCCTTCTCACAGATACGCAGTATTTT
TRBJ2-5 | TRBV7-7 | few | TRBD2 | CASSRGGEDKTQYF | TGTGCTAGCAGCCGGGGGGGTGAAGACAAGACCCAGTACTTC
TRBJ2-7 | TRBV29-1 | many | TRBD2 | CSILGPAGQYF | TGCAGCATATTGGGACCAGCGGGACAGTACTTC
TRBJ2-5 | TRBV6-2/TRBV6-3 | . | . | CASSYGRNQETQYF | TGTGCCAGCAGTTACGGGCGGAACCAAGAGACCCAGTACTTC
TRBJ2-1 | TRBV11-3 | many | . | CASSLVGNNEQFF | TGTGCCAGCAGCTTAGTCGGGAACAATGAGCAGTTCTTC
TRBJ2-1 | TRBV5-1 | few | . | CASKEISSYNEQFF | TGCGCCAGCAAAGAGATTAGCTCCTACAATGAGCAGTTCTTC
TRBJ2-3 | TRBV15 | many | . | CATSREGGGMTDTQYF | TGTGCCACCAGCAGAGAAGGGGGAGGGATGACAGATACGCAGTATTTT
TRBJ2-2 | TRBV5-6 | few | TRBD1 | CASSLRDRESGGELFF | TGTGCCAGCAGCCTCCGGGACAGGGAATCTGGCGGGGAGCTGTTTTTT
TRBJ2-2 | TRBV5-1 | . | . | CASRPGYRTGELFF | TGCGCCAGCAGACCCGGTTATAGAACCGGGGAGCTGTTTTTT
TRBJ2-1 | TRBV4-1 | . | . | CASSPNSWVEQFF | TGCGCCAGCAGCCCGAACTCTTGGGTTGAGCAGTTCTTC
TRBJ1-1 | TRBV7-9 | few | . | CASGVGNTEAFF | TGTGCCAGCGGTGTGGGCAACACTGAAGCTTTCTTT
TRBJ2-1 | TRBV29-1 | many | TRBD1 | CSVGPTGKGFEQFF | TGCAGCGTAGGCCCGACAGGGAAGGGGTTTGAGCAGTTCTTC
TRBJ2-1 | TRBV24-1 | . | TRBD2 | CATRGGLAENNEQFF | TGTGCCACCAGGGGAGGACTAGCGGAGAACAATGAGCAGTTCTTC
TRBJ2-3 | TRBV24-1 | few | . | CATSDDDRLISTDTQYF | TGTGCCACCAGTGATGATGACAGACTCATTAGCACAGATACGCAGTATTTT
TRBJ2-1 | TRBV5-1 | once | . | CASSLVSRTNEQFF | TGCGCCAGCAGCTTGGTTTCTCGGACCAATGAGCAGTTCTTC
TRBJ2-7 | TRBV12-3/TRBV12-4 | . | . | CASSSLWGPDYEQYF | TGTGCCAGCAGTTCACTGTGGGGGCCAGACTACGAGCAGTACTTC
TRBJ2-4 | TRBV12-3/TRBV12-4 | . | . | CASSLQGGGAKNIQYF | TGTGCCAGCAGTTTGCAGGGCGGAGGAGCCAAAAACATTCAGTACTTC
TRBJ2-5 | TRBV19 | . | TRBD1 | CASTRGPAQETQYF | TGTGCCAGTACAAGGGGGCCCGCTCAAGAGACCCAGTACTTC
TRBJ2-3 | TRBV21-1 | many | . | CASNPGPSTDTQYF | TGTGCCAGTAACCCGGGACCTTCCACAGATACGCAGTATTTT
TRBJ2-5 | TRBV3-1 | few | . | CASKSLGEETQYF | TGTGCCAGCAAATCTCTGGGGGAAGAGACCCAGTACTTC
TRBJ1-1 | TRBV5-1 | few | TRBD1 | CASRDPGTGGSAFF | TGCGCCAGCAGAGACCCAGGGACAGGCGGTAGTGCTTTCTTT
TRBJ1-5 | TRBV20-1 | few | . | CSCRRGWRLSNQPQHF | TGCAGCTGTCGGCGCGGCTGGCGGCTTAGCAATCAGCCCCAGCATTTT
TRBJ2-1 | TRBV20-1 | few | TRBD1 | CSAGRGQGYGEQFF | TGCAGTGCCGGCCGGGGACAGGGTTACGGTGAGCAGTTCTTC
TRBJ2-2 | TRBV28 | many | . | CASSSGLLSTGELFF | TGTGCCAGCAGTTCCGGTCTTCTCAGCACCGGGGAGCTGTTTTTT
TRBJ2-5 | TRBV20-1 | few | . | CSARNGQETQYF | TGCAGTGCTAGAAATGGGCAAGAGACCCAGTACTTC
TRBJ2-3 | TRBV6-1 | many | . | CASSPGIDTQYF | TGTGCCAGCAGCCCGGGGATAGATACGCAGTATTTT
TRBJ2-3 | TRBV9 | many | . | CASSVGMLTDTQYF | TGTGCCAGCAGCGTAGGGATGCTAACAGATACGCAGTATTTT
TRBJ2-7 | TRBV27 | few | . | CASGRLLGYEQYF | TGTGCCAGCGGGCGACTCTTGGGCTACGAGCAGTACTTC
TRBJ2-7 | TRBV5-1 | . | . | CASSLEGFYEQYF | TGCGCCAGCAGCTTGGAAGGGTTCTACGAGCAGTACTTC
TRBJ2-7 | TRBV20-1 | few | . | CSARDRQGPSSYEQYF | TGCAGTGCTAGAGATCGGCAGGGGCCTAGCTCCTACGAGCAGTACTTC
TRBJ2-5 | TRBV12-3/TRBV12-4 | few | TRBD2 | CASRKYGLAGERETQYF | TGTGCCAGCAGGAAGTACGGACTAGCGGGAGAAAGAGAGACCCAGTACTTC
TRBJ2-3 | TRBV5-1 | many | . | CASSLARYTDTQYF | TGCGCCAGCAGCTTAGCGCGGTACACAGATACGCAGTATTTT
TRBJ2-2 | TRBV5-1 | . | TRBD2 | CVSSPSGSGTGELFF | TGCGTCAGCAGCCCTAGCGGGAGCGGCACCGGGGAGCTGTTTTTT
TRBJ1-3 | TRBV6-6 | . | . | CASEGDGSGNTIYF | TGTGCCTCCGAGGGTGATGGAAGTGGAAACACCATATATTTT
TRBJ1-5 | TRBV2 | few | . | CASSGTLRPQHF | TGTGCCAGCAGTGGGACCCTTCGGCCCCAGCATTTT
TRBJ2-2 | TRBV12-3/TRBV12-4 | . | TRBD2 | CASSFGAAGGTGELFF | TGTGCCAGCAGTTTTGGAGCTGCCGGGGGGACCGGGGAGCTGTTTTTT
TRBJ1-2 | TRBV14 | many | TRBD1 | CASSQAPDRGGYTF | TGTGCCAGCAGCCAAGCCCCGGACAGGGGTGGCTACACCTTC
TRBJ1-1 | TRBV15 | . | TRBD1 | CATSSGTGARWDTEAFF | TGTGCCACCAGCAGTGGGACAGGGGCTAGGTGGGACACTGAAGCTTTCTTT
TRBJ1-5 | TRBV10-3 | few | TRBD1 | CAISESRQGRSNQPQHF | TGTGCCATCAGTGAGTCGAGACAGGGTAGGAGCAATCAGCCCCAGCATTTT
TRBJ2-5 | TRBV10-3 | . | . | CAISVGNGVALQETQYF | TGTGCCATCAGTGTCGGGAACGGGGTAGCTTTACAAGAGACCCAGTACTTC
TRBJ2-3 | TRBV24-1 | . | . | CATGASTDTQYF | TGTGCCACCGGGGCTAGCACAGATACGCAGTATTTT
TRBJ2-1 | TRBV11-3 | . | TRBD2 | CASSSPRLAVNDEQFF | TGTGCCAGCAGCTCCCCCCGGCTAGCGGTTAACGATGAGCAGTTCTTC
TRBJ1-2 | TRBV11-2 | few | . | CASSLGSGIDYTF | TGTGCCAGCAGCTTAGGTTCCGGGATCGACTACACCTTC
TRBJ2-1 | TRBV24-1 | . | TRBD2 | CATSDFGLGGNEQFF | TGTGCCACCAGTGATTTCGGACTAGGAGGCAATGAGCAGTTCTTC
TRBJ1-1 | TRBV6-5 | . | TRBD1 | CASRGQGARTEAFF | TGTGCCAGCAGGGGACAGGGGGCGAGGACTGAAGCTTTCTTT
TRBJ1-5 | TRBV4-1 | many | . | CASSQVSGQPQHF | TGCGCCAGCAGCCAAGTGAGCGGGCAGCCCCAGCATTTT
TRBJ1-5 | TRBV4-1 | . | . | CASSQVQGTVQPQHF | TGCGCCAGCAGCCAAGTTCAGGGTACGGTTCAGCCCCAGCATTTT